This T cell receptor (beta chain) derives from a study of early T cells in non-severe SARS-CoV-2 infection. Study-wide results and limits: Private and CD4 specificities were missed by VDJdb matching, which favored anti-spike CD8 responses.

This clonotype was recorded at least ten times. No antigen is known for it. Unique molecular identifier tags were affixed to discrete cDNA molecules. Each CDR3 protein is one row after TCRdb ran MiXCR on the 5' RACE reads. The repertoire consists of about 26,000 distinct CDR3 sequences, with approximately 4.6% occurring once and the leading ten covering roughly 4%. V was clipped by 0 bases and J by 3 bases; unmatched bases: 7. CDR3 length equals 18 residues. Germline assignment: CDR1 LGHNA and CDR2 YNFKEQ. This chain links TRBV4-2 with TRBJ2-3, with TRBD2 matching over 12 bases. The clonotype was recovered from an adult who was a healthcare worker with PCR-confirmed SARS-CoV-2 infection or an uninfected control (not recorded which). Sequenced input: whole blood. Here the CDR3 reads CASSQDMTSGSGTDTQYF. The CDR3 nucleotides read TGTGCCAGCAGCCAAGATATGACTAGCGGGAGTGGAACAGATACGCAGTATTTT.